These 22 T cell receptor beta chains share one sample of origin, sequenced in a study of T cells after yellow fever vaccination. Via MiXCR, TCRdb re-called the 5' RACE reads, giving one row per CDR3 protein. There are some 560,000 distinct CDR3 sequences in the sample; about a sixth occur only once, and roughly 17% lies in the top ten. This specimen consisted of PBMCs, obtained about 5 days after the first yellow fever vaccination. Every receptor here comes from a man younger than 30 who received the YFV17D yellow fever vaccine.

CDR3 in amino acids: CSASRGLYQETQYF. The CDR3 bases are TGCAGTGCTAGCAGGGGATTGTACCAAGAGACCCAGTACTTC. The chain joins TRBV20-1 to TRBJ2-5, with D possibly matching TRBD1 (6 bases). In germline, CDR1 is DFQATT, CDR2 SNEGSKA (reference sequence). Trimming removed 3 bases at V and 0 bases at J, with 11 bases between. The CDR3 extends over 14 amino acids.

The CDR3 nucleotides read TGCAGCGTCAAGACAGGGTCGGGGACCCAGTACTTC. Amino acids: CSVKTGSGTQYF. V is TRBV29-1 and J is TRBJ2-5, with TRBD1 matching 7 bases. CDR3 length: 12 residues. The trim removed 6 bases at V and 7 bases at J, leaving 8 bases unmatched. The germline V gene encodes CDR1 SQVTM and CDR2 ANQGSEA. Complete variable domain (other parts from reference TRBV29-1 and TRBJ2-5): SAVISQKPSRDICQRGTSLTIQCQVDSQVTMMFWYRQQPGQSLTLIATANQGSEATYESGFVIDKFPISRPNLTFSTLTVSNMSPEDSSIYLCSVKTGSGTQYFGPGTRLLVL.

The sample holds a few counts of this clonotype. The rearrangement links TRBV2 to TRBJ2-2; D unclear. CDR1 and CDR2 from the germline V gene are SNHLY and FYNNEI. This CDR3 spans 15 amino acids. Trimming took 6 bases from V and 0 from J, leaving 11 bases between them. Here the CDR3 reads CASRALPANTGELFF. CDR3 DNA sequence: TGTGCCAGCAGGGCCCTTCCTGCGAACACCGGGGAGCTGTTTTTT.

This clonotype was counted only a few times. The genes are TRBV29-1 and TRBJ2-3, with 7 bases matching TRBD1. CDR1 and CDR2 (germline): SQVTM, ANQGSEA. V lost 7 bases to trimming and J lost 7 bases; unmatched junction nucleotides: 14. This CDR3 contains 14 residues. CDR3 nucleotide sequence: TGCAGCGCCCAGGGGGTCGCGGAGGCGAATACGCAGTATTTT. It specifies CSAQGVAEANTQYF.

This clonotype was seen ten or more times. The chain is built from TRBV12-3 or TRBV12-4 and TRBJ1-1; D gene unclear. Trimming shortened V by 2 bases and J by 1 base, and 2 bases separated the two germline ends. The length of the CDR3 is 12 residues. The CDR3 protein is CASSLWNTEAFF. In DNA, the CDR3 is TGTGCCAGCAGTTTATGGAACACTGAAGCTTTCTTT.

This sequence joins TRBV19 and TRBJ1-1; no reliable D call. V lost 4 bases and J 1 base, leaving 13 bases between the germline ends. The CDR3 spans 15 residues. Looked up from germline, CDR1 is LNHDA and CDR2 is SQIVND (reference sequence). DNA for the CDR3: TGTGCCAGTAGTACCCTGTGGGGAAAGAACACTGAAGCTTTCTTT. This translates into CASSTLWGKNTEAFF.

This clonotype was observed a handful of times. The V call is TRBV7-2, the J call TRBJ1-1; 8 bases are a match to TRBD1. This CDR3 region has 15 residues. Trimming removed 5 bases from V and 5 bases from J; junction bases left unmatched: 10. The germline V gene has CDR1 SGHTA and CDR2 FQGNSA. The CDR3 region is CASSPQGAYRTEAFF. In nucleotides, the CDR3 is TGTGCCAGCAGCCCGCAGGGGGCTTATAGGACTGAAGCTTTCTTT. Drawing the rest from reference TRBV7-2 and TRBJ1-1, the complete variable domain is GAGVSQSPSNKVTEKGKDVELRCDPISGHTALYWYRQSLGQGLEFLIYFQGNSAPDKSGLPSDRFSAERTGGSVSTLTIQRTQQEDSAVYLCASSPQGAYRTEAFFGQGTRLTVV.

This clonotype showed up just a few times. V gene TRBV7-2 combines with J gene TRBJ2-2; perhaps TRBD2 as D (5 bases). Per germline, CDR1 SGHTA and CDR2 FQGNSA. CDR3 size: 16 residues. V shed 5 bases and J shed 5 bases, with 18 bases lying between them. CDR3 region: CASSPRLARWTGELFF. For the CDR3, the DNA is TGTGCCAGCAGCCCTAGGCTAGCCCGGTGGACCGGGGAGCTGTTTTTT.

This clonotype was counted only a few times. CDR3 region: CASSQGQGLNNEQFF. DNA for the CDR3: TGTGCCAGCAGCCAGGGACAGGGGTTAAACAATGAGCAGTTCTTC. The rearrangement uses TRBV7-3 and TRBJ2-1; 10 bases match TRBD1. The CDR3 is made up of 15 amino acids. CDR1 is SGHTA and CDR2 is FQGTGA in the germline V gene. V was clipped by 5 bases and J by 5 bases; unmatched bases: 6.

The rearrangement joins TRBV5-1 to TRBJ2-4, with no clear D. This CDR3 is 14 amino acids long. Germline CDR1 reads SGHRS; CDR2 reads YFSETQ. The ends were cut back, 5 bases at V and 0 bases at J, with 9 bases in the middle. DNA of the CDR3: TGCGCCAGCAGTCCTACAGAAGCCAAAAACATTCAGTACTTC. Translated, it gives CASSPTEAKNIQYF.

Of note for this clonotype: With a much larger clone just one base away, this may be a read error. The V and J genes are TRBV12-3 or TRBV12-4 and TRBJ2-5, with D perhaps TRBD2 (5 bases). There are 13 residues in the CDR3. The CDR3 sequence: CTSSPEGAATQYF. The CDR3 bases are TGTACCAGCAGTCCAGAGGGTGCCGCGACCCAGTACTTC.

The J gene is TRBJ2-1, the V gene TRBV12-3 or TRBV12-4; TRBD2 agrees at 10 bases. J was trimmed by 9 bases and V by 5 bases; bases with no gene match: 7. This CDR3 is 14 amino acids long. CDR3 sequence reads: CASSRAGGLVEQFF. CDR3 in DNA: TGTGCCAGCAGTCGAGCGGGGGGGCTGGTTGAGCAGTTCTTC.

A few counts support this clonotype. DNA for the CDR3: TGTGCCAGCTCATGGGCGACAGAGTCACGCGAGACCCAGTACTTC. This encodes CASSWATESRETQYF. The chain recombines TRBV18 with TRBJ2-5; the D gene is possibly TRBD1 (5 bases). This CDR3 is 15 amino acids long. From germline, CDR1 is KGHSH and CDR2 LQKENI. The ends were cut back, 5 bases at V and 5 bases at J, with 18 bases in the middle.

This clonotype came up a few times. The rearrangement uses TRBV7-2 and TRBJ2-3; 12 nucleotides agree with TRBD2. This CDR3 has 15 amino acids. CDR1 SGHTA and CDR2 FQGNSA come from the germline V gene. The trim removed 6 bases at V and 5 bases at J, leaving 6 bases unmatched. The CDR3 loop reads CASSPTSGGRDTQYF. The CDR3 nucleotides read TGTGCCAGCAGTCCTACTAGCGGGGGGAGAGATACGCAGTATTTT. Full variable domain (rest looked up from reference TRBV7-2 and TRBJ2-3): GAGVSQSPSNKVTEKGKDVELRCDPISGHTALYWYRQSLGQGLEFLIYFQGNSAPDKSGLPSDRFSAERTGGSVSTLTIQRTQQEDSAVYLCASSPTSGGRDTQYFGPGTRLTVL.

The rearrangement uses TRBV6-1 and TRBJ1-2, with D hard to call. This CDR3 is 13 amino acids long. Trimming stripped 5 bases from V and 6 bases from J, with 13 bases between. Germline-derived CDR1 and CDR2 are MNHNS and SASEGT. The CDR3 protein is CASSKEIQNGYTF. For the CDR3, the DNA is TGTGCCAGCAGTAAGGAAATCCAAAATGGCTACACCTTC.

The chain joins TRBV6-1 to TRBJ1-2; TRBD1 matches 9 bases. From germline, CDR1 is MNHNS and CDR2 SASEGT. Losses at the gene ends were 5 bases for V and 4 bases for J; bases not matched to a gene: 8. There are 15 residues in the CDR3. In DNA, the CDR3 is TGTGCCAGCAGTCGAACCGGGACAGGGCTCTATGGCTACACCTTC. As protein: CASSRTGTGLYGYTF.

The gene calls are TRBV5-1 and TRBJ2-5, with D unresolved. CDR3 length: 12 amino acids. The germline gives CDR1 SGHRS, CDR2 YFSETQ. Trimming removed 2 bases from V and 3 bases from J, with 5 bases in between. The CDR3 spells CASSFKEETQYF. CDR3 nucleotide sequence: TGCGCCAGCAGCTTCAAGGAAGAGACCCAGTACTTC. Together with reference TRBV5-1 and TRBJ2-5, the CDR3 gives the full variable domain: KAGVTQTPRYLIKTRGQQVTLSCSPISGHRSVSWYQQTPGQGLQFLFEYFSETQRNKGNFPGRFSGRQFSNSRSEMNVSTLELGDSALYLCASSFKEETQYFGPGTRLLVL.

The CDR3 spells CSAVPWTGGNTEAFF. The CDR3 DNA reads TGCAGTGCCGTTCCCTGGACAGGGGGGAACACTGAAGCTTTCTTT. The genes are TRBV20-1 and TRBJ1-1; TRBD1 aligns across 10 bases. Germline assignment: CDR1 DFQATT and CDR2 SNEGSKA (reference sequence). The CDR3 is made up of 15 amino acids. V lost 6 bases, J lost 1 base, and 8 bases stayed unmatched.

V and J are TRBV5-1 and TRBJ2-4; 14 bases match TRBD2. Germline V gives CDR1 SGHRS, CDR2 YFSETQ. The junction had 3 bases not matched to a gene; V was cut back by 0 bases and J by 1 base. The length of the CDR3 is 18 residues. The CDR3 region is CASSLGLAGGPAKNIQYF. CDR3 in DNA: TGCGCCAGCAGCTTGGGACTAGCGGGGGGGCCGGCCAAAAACATTCAGTACTTC.

This clonotype was seen at least ten times. J is TRBJ2-1 and V is TRBV24-1; TRBD1 matches at 10 bases. The germline V gene has CDR1 KGHDR and CDR2 SFDVKD. The CDR3 consists of 16 residues. The J segment lost 9 bases and the V segment lost 4 bases, leaving 11 bases of the junction unmatched. Written as DNA, the CDR3 is TGTGCCACCAGTGACCCTAGACAGGGGGCGTTAATTGAGCAGTTCTTC. Its protein is CATSDPRQGALIEQFF.

This clonotype was observed a handful of times. The rearrangement links TRBV20-1 to TRBJ2-3; 10 bases match TRBD2. V gave up 3 bases and J gave up 2 bases; unmatched junction bases: 11. The V gene's germline CDR1 is DFQATT and CDR2 SNEGSKA (reference sequence). This CDR3 contains 17 residues. DNA for the CDR3: TGCAGTGCTAGTTGGCTAGCGGGGGTCCCTCTCACAGATACGCAGTATTTT. Its protein is CSASWLAGVPLTDTQYF.

This clonotype showed up just a few times. This sequence joins TRBV5-1 and TRBJ2-5; TRBD2 matches 7 bases. Germline-derived CDR1 and CDR2 are SGHRS and YFSETQ. Trimming took 3 bases from V and 3 from J; bases not matched to a gene: 5. The CDR3 runs 14 residues. The CDR3 spells CASSSWGGEETQYF. The CDR3 coding sequence is TGCGCCAGCAGCTCCTGGGGGGGTGAAGAGACCCAGTACTTC.